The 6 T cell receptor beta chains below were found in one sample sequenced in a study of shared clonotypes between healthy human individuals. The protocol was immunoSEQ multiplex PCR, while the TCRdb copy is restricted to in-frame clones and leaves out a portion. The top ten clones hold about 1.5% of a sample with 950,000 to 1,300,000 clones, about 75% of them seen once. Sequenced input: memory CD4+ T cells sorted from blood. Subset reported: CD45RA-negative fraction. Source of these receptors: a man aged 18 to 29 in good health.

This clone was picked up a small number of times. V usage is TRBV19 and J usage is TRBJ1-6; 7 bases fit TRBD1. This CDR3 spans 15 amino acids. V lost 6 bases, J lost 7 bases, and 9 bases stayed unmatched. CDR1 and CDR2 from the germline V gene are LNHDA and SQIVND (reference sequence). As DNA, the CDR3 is TGTGCCAGTAGCTCACGTAGGGGGCTGAATTCACCCCTCCACTTT. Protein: CASSSRRGLNSPLHF.

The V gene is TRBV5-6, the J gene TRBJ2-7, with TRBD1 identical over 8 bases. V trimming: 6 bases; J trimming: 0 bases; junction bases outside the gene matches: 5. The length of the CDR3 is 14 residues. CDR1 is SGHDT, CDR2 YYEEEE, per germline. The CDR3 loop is CASNRDRSSYEQYF. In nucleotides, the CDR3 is TGTGCCAGCAACCGGGACAGGAGCTCCTACGAGCAGTACTTC. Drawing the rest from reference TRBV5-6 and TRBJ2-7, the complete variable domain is DAGVTQSPTHLIKTRGQQVTLRCSPKSGHDTVSWYQQALGQGPQFIFQYYEEEERQRGNFPDRFSGHQFPNYSSELNVNALLLGDSALYLCASNRDRSSYEQYFGPGTRLTVT.

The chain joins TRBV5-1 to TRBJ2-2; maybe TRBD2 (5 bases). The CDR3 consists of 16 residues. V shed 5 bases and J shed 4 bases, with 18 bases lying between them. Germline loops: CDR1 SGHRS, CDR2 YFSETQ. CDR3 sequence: CASRSSGNMATGELFF. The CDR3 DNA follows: TGCGCCAGCAGATCCTCGGGGAACATGGCCACCGGGGAGCTGTTTTTT.

The CDR3 nucleotides are TGCGCCAGCAGTGACACAGGGGGCACGTACAATGAGCAGTTCTTC. Translation: CASSDTGGTYNEQFF. The genes are TRBV10-1 and TRBJ2-1; 9 bases align to TRBD1. Germline V lookup: CDR1 WNHNN, CDR2 SYGVQD (reference sequence). Trimming cost V 3 bases and J 4 bases; bases outside gene matches: 4. This CDR3 spans 15 amino acids.

The CDR3, as DNA: TGTGCCAGCAGTGGCCCCTTGGGAGGAAGAGAGACCCAGTACTTC. It is translated as CASSGPLGGRETQYF. The chain employs TRBV2 and TRBJ2-5; D possibly corresponds to TRBD2 (6 bases). The length of the CDR3 is 15 residues. V lost 4 bases, J lost 4 bases, and 16 bases lay in between. CDR1 SNHLY and CDR2 FYNNEI come from the germline V gene.

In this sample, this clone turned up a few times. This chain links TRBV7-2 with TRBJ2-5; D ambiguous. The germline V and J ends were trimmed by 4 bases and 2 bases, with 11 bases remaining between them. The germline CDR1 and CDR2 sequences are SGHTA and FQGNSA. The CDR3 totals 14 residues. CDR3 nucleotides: TGTGCCAGCAGCTCCGACGGATGGCAAGAGACCCAGTACTTC. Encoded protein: CASSSDGWQETQYF.